This TCR beta chain emerged from a study of blood T cell repertoires in COVID-19. Study summary: COVID-19 samples from acute and convalescent phases originated in the United States, Italy and Spain.

This clone appeared once. Data came from immunoSEQ multiplex PCR; TCRdb stores just in-frame clones and leaves some out. The sample lists 200,000 or so clones, approximately 82% seen once, with under 2.5% in the top ten. Germline V gives CDR1 LGHDT, CDR2 YNNKEL (reference sequence). The trim removed 4 bases at V and 8 bases at J, leaving 10 bases unmatched. CDR3 length: 15 residues. The TCR comes from a middle-aged man who had recovered from COVID-19. This rearrangement joins TRBV3-1 (or the pseudogene TRBV3-2) to TRBJ1-4, with 7 bases that match TRBD1. Sequenced: peripheral blood. CDR3 nucleotides: TGTGCCAGCAGCCCCTCCCGGGCCAGGGGGGAAAAACTGTTTTTT. Translated: CASSPSRARGEKLFF.